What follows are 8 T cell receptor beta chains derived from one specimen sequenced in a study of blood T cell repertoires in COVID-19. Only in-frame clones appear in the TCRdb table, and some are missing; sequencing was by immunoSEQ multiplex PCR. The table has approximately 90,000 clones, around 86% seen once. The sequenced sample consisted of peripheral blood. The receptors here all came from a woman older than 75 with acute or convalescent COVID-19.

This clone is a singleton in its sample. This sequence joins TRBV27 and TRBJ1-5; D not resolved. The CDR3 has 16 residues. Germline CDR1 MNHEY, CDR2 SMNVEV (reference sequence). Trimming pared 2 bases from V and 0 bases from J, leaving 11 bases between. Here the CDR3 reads CASSLEGSPSNQPQHF. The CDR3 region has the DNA TGTGCCAGCAGTTTAGAGGGCAGCCCTAGCAATCAGCCCCAGCATTTT.

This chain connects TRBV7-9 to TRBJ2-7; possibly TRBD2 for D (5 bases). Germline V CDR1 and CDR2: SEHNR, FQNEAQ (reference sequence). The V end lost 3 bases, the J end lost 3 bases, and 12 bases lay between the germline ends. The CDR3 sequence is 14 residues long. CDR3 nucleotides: TGTGCCAGCAGCTTGACGGGAACCAGCTACGAGCAGTACTTC. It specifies CASSLTGTSYEQYF. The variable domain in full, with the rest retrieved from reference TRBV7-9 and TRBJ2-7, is DTGVSQNPRHKITKRGQNVTFRCDPISEHNRLYWYRQTLGQGPEFLTYFQNEAQLEKSRLLSDRFSAERPKGSFSTLEIQRTEQGDSAMYLCASSLTGTSYEQYFGPGTRLTVT.

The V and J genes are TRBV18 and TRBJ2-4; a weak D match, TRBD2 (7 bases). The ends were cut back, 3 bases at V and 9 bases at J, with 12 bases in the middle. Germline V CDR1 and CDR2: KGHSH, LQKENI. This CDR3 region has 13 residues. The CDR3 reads CASSPSGEGIQYF. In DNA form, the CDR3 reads TGTGCCAGCTCACCCTCAGGGGAGGGCATTCAGTACTTC.

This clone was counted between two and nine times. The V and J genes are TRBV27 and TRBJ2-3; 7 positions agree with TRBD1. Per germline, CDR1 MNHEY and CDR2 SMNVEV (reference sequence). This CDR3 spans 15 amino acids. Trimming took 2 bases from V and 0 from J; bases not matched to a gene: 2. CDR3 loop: CASSLGTVSTDTQYF. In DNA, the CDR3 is TGTGCCAGCAGTTTAGGGACAGTTAGCACAGATACGCAGTATTTT.

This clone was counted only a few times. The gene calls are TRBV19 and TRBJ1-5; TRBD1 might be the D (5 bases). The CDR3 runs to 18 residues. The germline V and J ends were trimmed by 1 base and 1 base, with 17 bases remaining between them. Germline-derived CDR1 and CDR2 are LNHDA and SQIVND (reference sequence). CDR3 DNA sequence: TGTGCCAGTAGTATAGGGACAATGGGGTTTACGAGCAATCAGCCCCAGCATTTT. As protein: CASSIGTMGFTSNQPQHF.

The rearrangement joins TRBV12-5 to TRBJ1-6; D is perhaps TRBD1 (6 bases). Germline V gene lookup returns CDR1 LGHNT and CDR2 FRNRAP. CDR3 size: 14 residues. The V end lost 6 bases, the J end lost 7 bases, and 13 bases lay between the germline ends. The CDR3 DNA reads TGTGCTAGTGGACCATCAGGGGTAAATTCACCCCTCCACTTT. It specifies CASGPSGVNSPLHF.

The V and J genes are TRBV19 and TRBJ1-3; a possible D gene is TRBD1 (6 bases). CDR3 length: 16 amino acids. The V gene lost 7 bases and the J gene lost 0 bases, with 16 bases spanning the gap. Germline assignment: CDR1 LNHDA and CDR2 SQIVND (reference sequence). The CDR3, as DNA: TGTGCCAGTACCCGGGGGGCCAAGTTCTCTGGAAACACCATATATTTT. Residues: CASTRGAKFSGNTIYF.

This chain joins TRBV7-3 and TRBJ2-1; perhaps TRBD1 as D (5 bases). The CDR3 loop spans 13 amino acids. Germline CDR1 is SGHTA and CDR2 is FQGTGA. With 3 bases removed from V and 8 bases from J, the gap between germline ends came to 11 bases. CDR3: CASSLARVDEQFF. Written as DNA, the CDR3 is TGTGCCAGCAGCTTGGCCAGGGTCGATGAGCAGTTCTTC. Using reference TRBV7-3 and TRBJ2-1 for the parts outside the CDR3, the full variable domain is GAGVSQTPSNKVTEKGKYVELRCDPISGHTALYWYRQSLGQGPEFLIYFQGTGAADDSGLPNDRFFAVRPEGSVSTLKIQRTERGDSAVYLCASSLARVDEQFFGPGTRLTVL.